One TCR beta chain is described in this entry. Antigen: not known. Germline-derived CDR1 and CDR2 are SQVTM and ANQGSEA. V was clipped by 4 bases and J by 1 base, with 12 bases between them. There are 14 residues in the CDR3. The entry originates in a study of a mutant IDH1 vaccine in newly diagnosed glioma. The overall study: The study started vaccination 4-6 weeks after radiotherapy alone, or with temozolomide cycles.

The protocol was immunoSEQ multiplex PCR, while the TCRdb copy is restricted to in-frame clones and leaves out a portion. This sample has approximately 50,000 clones, with 70% to 90% found just once. The time point denotes: week 35, safety follow-up. Vaccine doses each comprised 300 ug of mutant IDH1 20-mer peptide, with topical imiquimod. The chain couples TRBV29-1 to TRBJ2-3, with D perhaps TRBD1 (5 bases). This receptor was identified in a man aged 35-49 years with glioma. This specimen consisted of PBMCs, obtained from a glioma patient whose treatment included an IDH1 peptide vaccine. Here the CDR3 DNA reads TGCAGCGTTGCCAGGGTTGGGGGCACAGATACGCAGTATTTT. Amino acid sequence: CSVARVGGTDTQYF.